These T cell receptor beta chains were read from a single sample in a study of T cells in Graves' hyperthyroidism and ophthalmopathy. TCRdb passed the multiplex PCR reads through MiXCR, listing each CDR3 protein once. The sample lists a few hundred thousand distinct CDR3 sequences, roughly a fifth occurring once. Sequenced sample: blood. Receptors were obtained from a woman between 45 and 65 years old with Graves' hyperthyroidism. Both conserved end residues are part of each CDR3. The D gene is left open where the match is weak.

TRBJ2-1	TRBD2	TRBV29-1	15	CSVGTSGRWINEQFF
TRBJ2-7	-	TRBV28	11	CASGSFGEQYF
TRBJ2-1	TRBD1	TRBV7-9	16	CASSLGTGNVYNEQFF
TRBJ2-2	-	TRBV15	15	CATSRDTGNTGELFF
TRBJ1-2	-	TRBV30	15	CAWSVPGGVNYGYTF
TRBJ2-7	-	TRBV20-1	14	CSASMPTPPYEQYF
TRBJ2-5	TRBD1	TRBV4-1	15	CASSRSDRVGETQYF
TRBJ2-1	TRBD2	TRBV4-1	15	CASSLISGSVGEQFF
TRBJ1-1	-	TRBV15	14	CATSRDRSYTEAFF
TRBJ2-2	-	TRBV27	15	CASSLGSLATGELFF
TRBJ1-6	TRBD1	TRBV5-1	15	CASSLIGQGDSPLHF
TRBJ2-7	TRBD2	TRBV11-3	14	CASSARTSGYEQYF
TRBJ2-1	TRBD2	TRBV7-9	14	CASRYTHVAGEQFF
TRBJ1-5	TRBD1	TRBV19	15	CASSISRQGNQPQHF
TRBJ1-2	-	TRBV28	14	CASSLTRIDYGYTF
TRBJ1-5	-	TRBV6-1	16	CASSFFSGVGNQPQHF
TRBJ2-3	TRBD2	TRBV12-3/TRBV12-4	18	CASSGTGVTSGSTDTQYF